This paragraph reports one T cell receptor (beta chain). The antigen is unknown. Since a much larger clone is just one base distant, this may be a read error. Method: immunoSEQ multiplex PCR; TCRdb's copy keeps in-frame clones and lacks some. Of about 4,200 clones in the sample, about four fifths are singletons; the top ten hold 13%. Time point denoted: newly diagnosed, previously untreated cHL patient sample. From thawed PBMCs, CD8+ T cells were isolated by magnetic negative selection. This record belongs to a study of PD-1 blockade in classical Hodgkin lymphoma. Points from the study as a whole: Baseline TCR diversity was reportedly lower in newly diagnosed patients than healthy donors.

Material: CD8+ T cells from blood. The TCR sequence derives from a human donor with classical Hodgkin lymphoma.

The chain's CDR3 is CATSQDGGGRANEKLFF. The CDR3 nucleotides are TGCGCCACCAGCCAAGATGGGGGGGGGCGGGCTAATGAAAAACTGTTTTTT. This chain connects TRBV4-3 to TRBJ1-4; D is perhaps TRBD1 (6 bases). This CDR3 is built from 17 residues. From germline, CDR1 is LGHNA and CDR2 YSLEER.